This T cell receptor (beta chain) was obtained from a study of blood T cell repertoires in COVID-19. Study information: PBMCs, B-cell-depleted T cells, or T cells provided the cDNA or gDNA that made up the material.

The J segment lost 5 bases and the V segment lost 5 bases, leaving 5 bases of the junction unmatched. Germline CDR1 and CDR2: SGHNT and YENEEA. The CDR3 has 14 amino acids. In the authors' workflow: Using reference gene primer amplification, nucleated cell counts were estimated. TCRdb's copy holds only in-frame clones and misses some; the assay was immunoSEQ multiplex PCR. Clonal size and the V and J genes are those of that table, whereas D and trimming came from the DNA. The sample holds tens of thousands of clones, under 80% seen once. The receptor comes from a woman aged 60 to 75 who had been exposed to COVID-19. Sequenced material: PBMCs or T cells enriched from blood (not recorded which). The chain recombines TRBV11-3 with TRBJ1-4, with 7 nucleotides matching TRBD1. In nucleotides, the CDR3 is TGTGCCAGCAGCCTGGGACAGAAGAATGAAAAACTGTTTTTT. This encodes CASSLGQKNEKLFF.